The clone carrying this T cell receptor (beta chain) was counted once. The antigen is not known. The data were obtained in a study of cytomegalovirus exposure and HLA in healthy donors. Study-wide points: In a later analysis, HLA-associated beta chains showed higher expansion and lower generation probabilities than comparable chains. V segments that were indistinguishable, TRBV6-2 and TRBV6-3 among them, were omitted from analysis.

Primers included in the PCR were 60 Vbeta and 13 Jbeta primers. Some clones are missing from TCRdb's copy, which holds only in-frame ones; the method was immunoSEQ multiplex PCR. The sample yields roughly 190,000 clones, roughly 80% seen once. The CDR3 runs 15 residues. Looked up from germline, CDR1 is ENHRY and CDR2 is SYGVKD. V trimming: 3 bases; J trimming: 1 base; junction bases outside the gene matches: 3. This clonotype was sampled from a woman between 18 and 30 years old in good health and CMV-seronegative. Sequencing was done on a sample of PBMCs. The rearrangement links TRBV10-3 to TRBJ1-1; 9 nucleotides line up with TRBD1. As DNA, the CDR3 is TGTGCCATCAGTGACTCGGGACAGGGGAACACTGAAGCTTTCTTT. This sequence encodes CAISDSGQGNTEAFF.